The entry that follows covers one TCR beta chain sequence. Its antigen remains unknown. The data were obtained in a study of T cells in Graves' hyperthyroidism and ophthalmopathy. Findings and caveats of the study: Among thyroid clonotypes expanded above 0.001, most also appeared in blood.

V shed 6 bases and J shed 7 bases, with 13 bases lying between them. Germline lookup yields CDR1 MNHNY and CDR2 SVGAGI (reference sequence). The CDR3 spans 14 residues. Graves' hyperthyroidism showing no ophthalmopathy progression within 18 months was considered stable. It was uncontrolled infection, other autoimmune disease, pregnancy or lactation that excluded patients. Amplification of TCR beta CDR3 regions was performed using RNA transcripts as template. The TCR CDR3 was amplified in a first-round RT-PCR using the HTBI primer set. TCRdb redid the calling of the multiplex PCR reads with MiXCR, one entry per CDR3 protein. The sample carries about 840,000 distinct CDR3 sequences, over 35% recorded once.

This TCR was sampled from a man younger than 30 with Graves' hyperthyroidism. Sample: blood. The chain combines TRBV6-6 with TRBJ1-6; D gene uncertain. The CDR3 DNA reads TGTGCCAGCAGCCCTGCCATGGGAAATTCACCCCTCCACTTT. Its protein product is CASSPAMGNSPLHF.